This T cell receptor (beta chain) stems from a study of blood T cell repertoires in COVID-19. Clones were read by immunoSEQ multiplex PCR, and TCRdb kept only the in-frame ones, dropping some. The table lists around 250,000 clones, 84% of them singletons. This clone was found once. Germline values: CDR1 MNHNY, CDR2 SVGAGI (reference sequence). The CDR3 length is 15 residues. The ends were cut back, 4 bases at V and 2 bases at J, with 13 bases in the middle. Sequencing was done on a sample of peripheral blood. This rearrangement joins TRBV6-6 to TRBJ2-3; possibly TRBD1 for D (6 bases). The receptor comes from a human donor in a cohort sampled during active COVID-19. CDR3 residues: CASSWTDSYTDTQYF. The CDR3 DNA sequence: TGTGCCAGCAGTTGGACGGACAGCTACACAGATACGCAGTATTTT.